This T cell receptor beta chain was observed in a study of blood T cell repertoires in COVID-19. Data came from immunoSEQ multiplex PCR; TCRdb stores just in-frame clones and leaves some out. The sample comprises fewer than 200,000 clones, roughly 87% of which are singletons, and less than 5% rests with the top ten. V shed 6 bases and J 3 bases; nucleotides not matched to a gene: 5. The CDR3 extends over 14 amino acids. The germline V gene has CDR1 MRHNA and CDR2 SNTAGT. The clonotype comes from a woman in her fifties or sixties who had recovered from COVID-19. Sequencing was carried out using peripheral blood. This sequence joins TRBV6-4 and TRBJ1-1, with 9 bases aligning to TRBD1. DNA for the CDR3: TGTGCCAGCAGGCAACAGGGGGCTTACACTGAAGCTTTCTTT. Its protein is CASRQQGAYTEAFF.